A selection of T cell receptor beta chains follows, all from one sample in a study of shared clonotypes between healthy human individuals. The protocol was immunoSEQ multiplex PCR, while the TCRdb copy is restricted to in-frame clones and leaves out a portion. Among about 2 million clones listed, roughly 95% were seen once. The sample was naive CD8+ T cells sorted from blood. These receptors were taken from a man aged 18 to 35 in good health. Each CDR3 is given with its conserved first and last residue. The order of the fields is D gene, V gene, clone size, J gene, CDR3 length, CDR3 DNA, CDR3 protein. The D gene is left open where the match is weak. Clone sizes are given selectively: once, few, many, or a class where the clone is expanded.

d_call: NA
v_call: TRBV12-5
clone_size: NA
j_call: TRBJ1-5
cdr3_length: 14
cdr3_nt: TGTGCTAGTGGTTTTGACTTAGGGAATCAGCCCCAGCATTTT
cdr3_aa: CASGFDLGNQPQHF

d_call: NA
v_call: TRBV19
clone_size: NA
j_call: TRBJ2-2
cdr3_length: 15
cdr3_nt: TGTGCCAGTATGGTGGGGACTTTTAACACCGGGGAGCTGTTTTTT
cdr3_aa: CASMVGTFNTGELFF

d_call: TRBD2
v_call: TRBV16
clone_size: NA
j_call: TRBJ2-7
cdr3_length: 15
cdr3_nt: TGTGCCAGCAGCCCCGGCCGACTAGCGGAGTACGAGCAGTACTTC
cdr3_aa: CASSPGRLAEYEQYF

d_call: TRBD1
v_call: TRBV28
clone_size: NA
j_call: TRBJ1-4
cdr3_length: 15
cdr3_nt: TGTGCCAGCAGTATTCCGGGACAGACTAATGAAAAACTGTTTTTT
cdr3_aa: CASSIPGQTNEKLFF

d_call: NA
v_call: TRBV7-6
clone_size: NA
j_call: TRBJ2-3
cdr3_length: 12
cdr3_nt: TGTGCCAGCAGCACAGTCCCAGATACGCAGTATTTT
cdr3_aa: CASSTVPDTQYF

d_call: TRBD1
v_call: TRBV5-6
clone_size: NA
j_call: TRBJ2-2
cdr3_length: 16
cdr3_nt: TGTGCCAGCAGCCTCTTGCAGGGGGCCGCCCCCGGGGAGCTGTTTTTT
cdr3_aa: CASSLLQGAAPGELFF

d_call: TRBD1
v_call: TRBV27
clone_size: once
j_call: TRBJ1-1
cdr3_length: 14
cdr3_nt: TGTGCCAGCAGTTTAGCAGGGGGGGACACTGAAGCTTTCTTT
cdr3_aa: CASSLAGGDTEAFF

d_call: NA
v_call: TRBV5-4
clone_size: NA
j_call: TRBJ2-7
cdr3_length: 16
cdr3_nt: TGTGCCAGCAGCTTGGAACCAGCGGGTCACTCCTACGAGCAGTACTTC
cdr3_aa: CASSLEPAGHSYEQYF

d_call: NA
v_call: TRBV23-1
clone_size: NA
j_call: TRBJ2-7
cdr3_length: 14
cdr3_nt: TGCGCCAGCGTCCCCCCCAGGGCGAGTAGGGAGCAGTACTTC
cdr3_aa: CASVPPRASREQYF

d_call: NA
v_call: TRBV10-3
clone_size: NA
j_call: TRBJ1-1
cdr3_length: 15
cdr3_nt: TGTGCCATCAGTGACCCAAAGGCACGTAACACTGAAGCTTTCTTT
cdr3_aa: CAISDPKARNTEAFF

d_call: NA
v_call: TRBV9
clone_size: NA
j_call: TRBJ2-2
cdr3_length: 14
cdr3_nt: TGTGCCAGCAGCGTAGGGGGTTACTCCGGGGAGCTGTTTTTT
cdr3_aa: CASSVGGYSGELFF

d_call: TRBD1
v_call: TRBV28
clone_size: NA
j_call: TRBJ1-3
cdr3_length: 18
cdr3_nt: TGTGCCAGCAGCCCACTCCCGGGACAGGGACTAGGTGGAAACACCATATATTTT
cdr3_aa: CASSPLPGQGLGGNTIYF

d_call: TRBD2
v_call: TRBV27
clone_size: NA
j_call: TRBJ2-1
cdr3_length: 14
cdr3_nt: TGTGCCAGCAGGGTGCGGGAGGTCTACAATGAGCAGTTCTTC
cdr3_aa: CASRVREVYNEQFF

d_call: TRBD1
v_call: TRBV6-5
clone_size: NA
j_call: TRBJ1-2
cdr3_length: 15
cdr3_nt: TGTGCCAGCAGTTACCCAGGGGGAGGTGACTATGGCTACACCTTC
cdr3_aa: CASSYPGGGDYGYTF

d_call: NA
v_call: TRBV5-1
clone_size: NA
j_call: TRBJ1-2
cdr3_length: 15
cdr3_nt: TGCGCCAGCAAGAAAAAAGGCGACATGCTCTATGGCTACACCTTC
cdr3_aa: CASKKKGDMLYGYTF

d_call: NA
v_call: TRBV30
clone_size: NA
j_call: TRBJ1-2
cdr3_length: 11
cdr3_nt: TGTGCCTGGAAACTGGGGCCGAACTACACCTTC
cdr3_aa: CAWKLGPNYTF

d_call: NA
v_call: TRBV30
clone_size: NA
j_call: TRBJ2-7
cdr3_length: 13
cdr3_nt: TGTGCCTGGGGCGTGGGGGGCGTTTACGAGCAGTACTTC
cdr3_aa: CAWGVGGVYEQYF

d_call: NA
v_call: TRBV6-6
clone_size: NA
j_call: TRBJ2-3
cdr3_length: 13
cdr3_nt: TGTGCCAGCAGTTACTCCCGGGGGGATACGCAGTATTTT
cdr3_aa: CASSYSRGDTQYF

d_call: NA
v_call: TRBV28
clone_size: NA
j_call: TRBJ1-5
cdr3_length: 17
cdr3_nt: TGTGCCAGCAGTTTATTCCAATTAATAGATAGCAATCAGCCCCAGCATTTT
cdr3_aa: CASSLFQLIDSNQPQHF

d_call: NA
v_call: TRBV7-9
clone_size: NA
j_call: TRBJ1-2
cdr3_length: 14
cdr3_nt: TGTGCCAGCAGCTTAGAGCCCTGGCTATACGGCTACACCTTC
cdr3_aa: CASSLEPWLYGYTF

d_call: NA
v_call: TRBV6-5
clone_size: NA
j_call: TRBJ1-1
cdr3_length: 13
cdr3_nt: TGTGCCAGCGCGTCAGGGGAGAACACTGAAGCTTTCTTT
cdr3_aa: CASASGENTEAFF

d_call: TRBD1
v_call: TRBV5-8
clone_size: few
j_call: TRBJ1-1
cdr3_length: 14
cdr3_nt: TGTGCCAGCAGCTCTACAGGGGGCGGCCCTGAAGCTTTCTTT
cdr3_aa: CASSSTGGGPEAFF

d_call: NA
v_call: TRBV29-1
clone_size: NA
j_call: TRBJ1-2
cdr3_length: 12
cdr3_nt: TGCAGCGTTGGGGACCGCGGCTATGGCTACACCTTC
cdr3_aa: CSVGDRGYGYTF

d_call: NA
v_call: TRBV11-2
clone_size: NA
j_call: TRBJ2-5
cdr3_length: 15
cdr3_nt: TGTGCCAGCAGCTTCTCCCCCGGAGGACCCGAGACCCAGTACTTC
cdr3_aa: CASSFSPGGPETQYF

d_call: TRBD2
v_call: TRBV6-5
clone_size: NA
j_call: TRBJ2-7
cdr3_length: 15
cdr3_nt: TGTGCCAGCAGTGTGAACCCGGGACTAGCGGACGAGCAGTACTTC
cdr3_aa: CASSVNPGLADEQYF

d_call: NA
v_call: TRBV19
clone_size: NA
j_call: TRBJ2-2
cdr3_length: 14
cdr3_nt: TGTGCCAGTAGTATGCGACAGGCGAACGGGGAGCTGTTTTTT
cdr3_aa: CASSMRQANGELFF

d_call: NA
v_call: TRBV6-5
clone_size: NA
j_call: TRBJ2-7
cdr3_length: 15
cdr3_nt: TGTGCCAGCAGTTACTCAACAGACGGCTACTACGAGCAGTACTTC
cdr3_aa: CASSYSTDGYYEQYF

d_call: NA
v_call: TRBV13
clone_size: NA
j_call: TRBJ2-7
cdr3_length: 14
cdr3_nt: TGTGCCAGCAGCCCTGGACAGAGCTCCTACGAGCAGTACTTC
cdr3_aa: CASSPGQSSYEQYF

d_call: TRBD1
v_call: TRBV19
clone_size: few
j_call: TRBJ1-1
cdr3_length: 13
cdr3_nt: TGTGCCAGTAGTCTAACGACAGGGTCTGAAGCTTTCTTT
cdr3_aa: CASSLTTGSEAFF

d_call: TRBD1
v_call: TRBV7-6
clone_size: NA
j_call: TRBJ1-1
cdr3_length: 15
cdr3_nt: TGTGCCAGCAGCCCTGGGACAGGTGGGGGAACTGAAGCTTTCTTT
cdr3_aa: CASSPGTGGGTEAFF

d_call: TRBD2
v_call: TRBV2
clone_size: NA
j_call: TRBJ2-5
cdr3_length: 16
cdr3_nt: TGTGCCAGCAGTGCGGAGATAGCGGGAGTACAAGAGACCCAGTACTTC
cdr3_aa: CASSAEIAGVQETQYF

d_call: NA
v_call: TRBV6-5
clone_size: NA
j_call: TRBJ2-3
cdr3_length: 16
cdr3_nt: TGTGCCAGCAGTTACAGTGCGGAGAAAGTCACAGATACGCAGTATTTT
cdr3_aa: CASSYSAEKVTDTQYF

d_call: NA
v_call: TRBV5-1
clone_size: NA
j_call: TRBJ1-1
cdr3_length: 15
cdr3_nt: TGCGCCAGCAGCTTGGAGGGGGGACTGTCCACTGAAGCTTTCTTT
cdr3_aa: CASSLEGGLSTEAFF

d_call: NA
v_call: TRBV5-6
clone_size: NA
j_call: TRBJ2-7
cdr3_length: 12
cdr3_nt: TGTGCCAGCAGCTTACTCAGATCCGAGCAGTACTTC
cdr3_aa: CASSLLRSEQYF

d_call: TRBD1
v_call: TRBV2
clone_size: NA
j_call: TRBJ1-2
cdr3_length: 15
cdr3_nt: TGTGCCAGCATTCTGACAGGGGTTATCTCGAATGGCTACACCTTC
cdr3_aa: CASILTGVISNGYTF

d_call: NA
v_call: TRBV27
clone_size: NA
j_call: TRBJ2-4
cdr3_length: 15
cdr3_nt: TGTGCCAGCAGTTTAAACGGGTATACCAAAAACATTCAGTACTTC
cdr3_aa: CASSLNGYTKNIQYF

d_call: TRBD1
v_call: TRBV6-1
clone_size: NA
j_call: TRBJ2-7
cdr3_length: 14
cdr3_nt: TGTGCCAGCGCGGACAGGGTAATCTCCTACGAGCAGTACTTC
cdr3_aa: CASADRVISYEQYF

d_call: NA
v_call: TRBV5-4
clone_size: NA
j_call: TRBJ2-2
cdr3_length: 15
cdr3_nt: TGTGCCAGCAGCCTAGGGGTAGCATCCACCGGGGAGCTGTTTTTT
cdr3_aa: CASSLGVASTGELFF

d_call: TRBD1
v_call: TRBV4-3
clone_size: NA
j_call: TRBJ1-1
cdr3_length: 15
cdr3_nt: TGCGCCAGCAGCCCTCGACAGGGTGGAGGTACTGAAGCTTTCTTT
cdr3_aa: CASSPRQGGGTEAFF

d_call: NA
v_call: TRBV7-9
clone_size: NA
j_call: TRBJ2-3
cdr3_length: 13
cdr3_nt: TGTGCCAGCAGCCACCCCATAGGGGATACGCAGTATTTT
cdr3_aa: CASSHPIGDTQYF